This T cell receptor (beta chain) stems from a study of blood T cell repertoires in COVID-19 (dated by TCRdb to the early 2020s). As for the study more broadly: Samples covering the acute and convalescent phases of COVID-19 were provided by collaborators in the United States, Italy and Spain. The material from the prospective study consisted of cDNA or gDNA derived from T cells, B-cell-depleted T cells, or PBMCs. Samples were obtained from the ongoing ImmuneRACE study (first 160 participants) and from roughly 1,300 subjects provided by 6 global collaborators. Deeply sampled blood TCRbeta repertoires from subjects exposed to, actively infected with, or recovered from COVID-19 were included in the dataset. Where HLA class I and class II types were available, the types were taken from metadata supplied by the sample provider, not from assay-based typing. A freely available public database, intended as a resource for researchers studying the immune response to SARS-CoV-2, is where the repertoires were released. Sample metadata almost always included a de-identified subject ID, COVID-19 status, age in years and sex. Points the paper makes about the study in general: The quantity of clinical and demographic metadata differed by source and by participant and was supplied without curation.

The collaborating institutions used their own protocols to collect whole blood in K2EDTA tubes. Collaborator samples were shipped for TCRbeta analysis as frozen whole blood, isolated PBMCs, or DNA extracted from either sample type. As regards this clone: Its antigen is still unknown. Base quality data are lacking; no much larger clone is found one base away.

TCRbeta CDR3 regions were amplified from genomic DNA by means of the immunoSEQ Assay, a bias-controlled multiplex PCR. The authors processed their data as follows. Within the assay, amplification of reference gene primers was used to estimate how many nucleated cells each sample contained. To quantify the absolute abundance of each unique TCRbeta CDR3 rearrangement, sequence reads were collapsed and filtered. For each sample, productive Simpson clonality was calculated as the square root of Simpson's diversity index across productive rearrangements. TCRdb took over this immuneACCESS table, retaining in-frame rearrangements with V and J assigned. Such tables are incomplete; in checked studies, under half of the missing clones stem from an unresolved V gene, and the remainder is unexplained. Clone size and the V and J calls come from that table; the DNA yielded D and trimming. The sample includes 35,000 or so clones, with 88% observed a single time. About 6.3% of the sample comes from the top ten.

The germline V gene encodes CDR1 MDHEN and CDR2 SYDVKM. The CDR3 covers 13 residues, taking in both the cysteine and the phenylalanine. Left in the record is the CDR3 DNA by itself, 39 bases read in frame from the first base. The junction shows trimming of 8 bases on V and 6 bases on J, plus 16 bases between the germline ends. Rearrangement joined TRBV28 to TRBJ1-1; TRBD1 could be the D gene, as 5 bases match. Sample: peripheral blood. This receptor was taken from a human donor in a cohort sampled during active COVID-19. CDR3 region: CASGEGQRAEAFF. The nucleotide sequence is TGTGCCAGCGGGGAGGGGCAAAGGGCTGAAGCTTTCTTT. The full variable domain, completed from the reference TRBV28 and TRBJ1-1 proteins outside the CDR3, reads DVKVTQSSRYLVKRTGEKVFLECVQDMDHENMFWYRQDPGLGLRLIYFSYDVKMKEKGDIPEGYSVSREKKERFSLILESASTNQTSMYLCASGEGQRAEAFFGQGTRLTVV.